This T cell receptor beta chain emerged from a study of blood T cell repertoires in COVID-19. Looking at the study overall: Researchers got acute and convalescent COVID-19 samples from the United States, Italy and Spain.

The CDR3 runs 13 residues. Trimming stripped 10 bases from V and 7 bases from J, with 14 bases between. Germline assignment: CDR1 ENHRY and CDR2 SYGVKD. Sequenced by immunoSEQ multiplex PCR; TCRdb stores in-frame clones only, minus some. In the table there are about 59,000 clones, roughly three quarters of which are singletons. This clone is medium-sized by share. The sample consisted of peripheral blood. The chain couples TRBV10-3 to TRBJ1-6, with D perhaps matching TRBD1 (6 bases). This clonotype was sampled from a man aged 60-69 years with acute or convalescent COVID-19. The CDR3 region is CATTRGQNSPLHF. CDR3 coding DNA: TGTGCCACCACTCGCGGACAGAATTCACCCCTCCACTTT.